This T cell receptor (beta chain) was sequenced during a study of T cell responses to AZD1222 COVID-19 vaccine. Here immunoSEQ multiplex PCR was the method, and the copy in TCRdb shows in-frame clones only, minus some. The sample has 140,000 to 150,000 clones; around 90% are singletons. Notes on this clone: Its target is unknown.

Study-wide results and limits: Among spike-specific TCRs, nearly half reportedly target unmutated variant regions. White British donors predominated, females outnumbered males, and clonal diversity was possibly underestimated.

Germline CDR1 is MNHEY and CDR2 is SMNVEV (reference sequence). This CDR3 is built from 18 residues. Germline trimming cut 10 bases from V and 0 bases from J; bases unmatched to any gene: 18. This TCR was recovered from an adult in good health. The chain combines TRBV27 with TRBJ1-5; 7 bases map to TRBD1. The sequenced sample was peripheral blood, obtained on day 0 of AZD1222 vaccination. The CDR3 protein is CANQGFGTELYSNQPQHF. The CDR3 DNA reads TGTGCCAACCAGGGATTTGGGACAGAGCTTTATAGCAATCAGCCCCAGCATTTT.